The 10 T cell receptor beta chains given below trace back to one sample, sequenced in a study of memory CD4+ T cells and cytomegalovirus serostatus. The data were produced by immunoSEQ multiplex PCR, yet TCRdb's version contains in-frame clones alone and is incomplete. The sample yields over 65,000 clones, about three quarters seen once. Single viable CD3+CD4+CD8-CD45RO+ cells were sorted as the memory CD4+ T cells. Sequenced: memory CD4+ T cells from blood. The receptors originated from an adult in good health and CMV-seropositive.

This clone has only one observation. This sequence joins TRBV2 and TRBJ2-3, with 7 bases fitting TRBD2. The length of the CDR3 is 15 residues. Germline V lookup: CDR1 SNHLY, CDR2 FYNNEI. The V segment lost 7 bases and the J segment 5 bases; nucleotides outside the gene matches: 12. Written as DNA, the CDR3 is TGTGCCAGCACATCTTCCGGGACTACCGTAGATACGCAGTATTTT. Its translation is CASTSSGTTVDTQYF.

The chain combines TRBV6-5 with TRBJ2-1; a possible D gene is TRBD2 (5 bases). Germline V gene lookup returns CDR1 MNHEY and CDR2 SVGAGI. V lost 2 bases to trimming and J lost 6 bases, with 14 bases between them. The length of the CDR3 is 15 residues. CDR3 loop: CASSYGIARGNEQFF. DNA of the CDR3: TGTGCCAGCAGTTACGGGATAGCTCGGGGCAATGAGCAGTTCTTC.

The rearrangement joins TRBV6-1 to TRBJ2-1, with 7 bases that match TRBD2. Germline CDR1 MNHNS, CDR2 SASEGT. The CDR3 has 18 amino acids. The V gene end was trimmed by 2 bases and the J gene end by 5 bases; junction bases not matched to a gene: 15. The CDR3 spells CASSENPQVAGANNEQFF. CDR3 DNA sequence: TGTGCCAGCAGTGAAAACCCCCAGGTGGCGGGAGCAAACAATGAGCAGTTCTTC.

This CDR3 reads CAISESGTDYGYTF. As DNA, the CDR3 is TGTGCCATCAGTGAGTCCGGGACAGACTATGGCTACACCTTC. V and J are TRBV10-3 and TRBJ1-2, with 7 bases that match TRBD1. Germline assignment: CDR1 ENHRY and CDR2 SYGVKD. The CDR3 runs 14 residues. V was clipped by 0 bases and J by 3 bases; unmatched bases: 1.

The V gene is TRBV30, the J gene TRBJ2-1; D perhaps matches TRBD2 (6 bases). The V end lost 1 base, the J end lost 8 bases, and 9 bases lay between the germline ends. CDR3 length equals 12 residues. Germline values: CDR1 GTSNPN, CDR2 SVGIG (reference sequence). CDR3 in DNA: TGTGCCTGGAGTGGACTAGGTTATGAGCAGTTCTTC. Protein: CAWSGLGYEQFF.

The chain couples TRBV5-1 to TRBJ1-2; possibly TRBD1 for D (6 bases). Germline V gene sequence: CDR1 SGHRS, CDR2 YFSETQ. This CDR3 contains 16 residues. Trimming stripped 4 bases from V and 4 bases from J, with 20 bases between. The CDR3 bases are TGCGCCAGCAGCCATACAGGACAGCTAGAGGTCTATGGCTACACCTTC. Translated: CASSHTGQLEVYGYTF.

The table lists this clone with a count of one. This rearrangement joins TRBV4-2 to TRBJ2-5; D is possibly TRBD1 (6 bases). The CDR3 is 15 residues long. Trimming pared 0 bases from V and 3 bases from J, leaving 11 bases between. CDR1 LGHNA and CDR2 YNFKEQ come from the germline V gene. The CDR3 region is CASSQELNREETQYF. CDR3 nucleotide sequence: TGTGCCAGCAGCCAAGAGCTTAACAGGGAAGAGACCCAGTACTTC.

The V and J genes are TRBV29-1 and TRBJ1-1; D might be TRBD1 (5 bases). Germline V gene sequence: CDR1 SQVTM, CDR2 ANQGSEA. Trimming stripped 7 bases from V and 2 bases from J, with 17 bases between. There are 14 residues in the CDR3. CDR3 residues: CSATRGQGNTEAFF. DNA for the CDR3: TGCAGCGCGACCCGGGGCCAGGGAAACACTGAAGCTTTCTTT.

This clone came up a few times. The chain uses TRBV5-6 and TRBJ1-5; D perhaps matches TRBD1 (5 bases). The V end lost 4 bases, the J end lost 0 bases, and 11 bases lay between the germline ends. Germline V lookup: CDR1 SGHDT, CDR2 YYEEEE. The CDR3 consists of 15 residues. The CDR3 DNA is TGTGCCAGCAGCCGGCGGGGGTCTAGCAATCAGCCCCAGCATTTT. This codes for CASSRRGSSNQPQHF. Drawing the rest from reference TRBV5-6 and TRBJ1-5, the complete variable domain is DAGVTQSPTHLIKTRGQQVTLRCSPKSGHDTVSWYQQALGQGPQFIFQYYEEEERQRGNFPDRFSGHQFPNYSSELNVNALLLGDSALYLCASSRRGSSNQPQHFGDGTRLSIL.

The chain joins TRBV30 to TRBJ1-4; D is ambiguous. Trimming left V 2 bases short and J 4 bases short, with 8 bases between. This CDR3 has 13 amino acids. CDR1 is GTSNPN, CDR2 SVGIG, per germline (reference sequence). In DNA form, the CDR3 reads TGTGCCTGGAGTCGACCGGATAATGAAAAACTGTTTTTT. Its protein is CAWSRPDNEKLFF.